These 8 T cell receptor beta chains came from one sample sequenced in a study of T cell changes during pregnancy in multiple sclerosis. Generated by immunoSEQ multiplex PCR, the TCRdb table keeps only in-frame clones and is missing some. The sample lists about 18,000 clones; around 89% were seen once. Sample: CD4+ T cells from peripheral blood mononuclear cells, taken in the first trimester of pregnancy. The receptors originated from a female donor in good health, enrolled as a control in a pregnancy study.

The J gene is TRBJ1-1, the V gene TRBV5-8; D gene unclear. Trimming removed 4 bases at V and 1 base at J, with 14 bases between. Germline V CDR1 and CDR2: SGHTS, YDEGEE. This CDR3 contains 15 residues. For the CDR3, the DNA is TGTGCCAGCAGCACGGGGTTAGTGGCGAACACTGAAGCTTTCTTT. It specifies CASSTGLVANTEAFF.

The sample holds a few counts of this clone. The CDR3 region is CAWSAQTGYGYTF. For the CDR3, the DNA is TGTGCCTGGTCGGCCCAAACGGGCTATGGCTACACCTTC. The chain recombines TRBV30 with TRBJ1-2; D unresolved. Trimming shortened V by 5 bases and J by 4 bases, and 14 bases separated the two germline ends. This CDR3 region has 13 residues. Germline assignment: CDR1 GTSNPN and CDR2 SVGIG (reference sequence).

The gene calls are TRBV29-1 and TRBJ1-1, with TRBD1 as a possible D gene (6 bases). The V end was cut by 3 bases, the J end by 6 bases, with 14 bases between. CDR1 SQVTM and CDR2 ANQGSEA come from the germline V gene. The CDR3 extends over 13 amino acids. CDR3 in amino acids: CSVDQGLTSEAFF. The CDR3 DNA follows: TGCAGCGTTGATCAGGGGTTGACCTCTGAAGCTTTCTTT.

This clone was observed once. The genes are TRBV4-1 and TRBJ1-1; tentative D call: TRBD1 (5 bases). The ends were cut back, 5 bases at V and 4 bases at J, with 14 bases in the middle. Germline V CDR1 and CDR2: MGHRA, YSYEKL. There are 14 residues in the CDR3. The CDR3 protein is CASSSPGGSTEAFF. DNA for the CDR3: TGCGCCAGCAGCTCACCGGGGGGTAGCACTGAAGCTTTCTTT.

The rearrangement links TRBV4-1 to TRBJ2-3, with TRBD2 matching 8 bases. Unmatched junction bases numbered 12, after V lost 4 bases and J lost 6 bases. The germline CDR1 and CDR2 sequences are MGHRA and YSYEKL. The CDR3 runs to 16 residues. CDR3 region: CASSLSSGGDADTQYF. The CDR3 DNA is TGCGCCAGCAGCCTCTCGAGCGGGGGCGACGCCGATACGCAGTATTTT.

The J gene is TRBJ2-5, the V gene TRBV19; D is perhaps TRBD2 (6 bases). The CDR3 loop spans 16 amino acids. CDR1 LNHDA and CDR2 SQIVND come from the germline V gene (reference sequence). V lost 10 bases and J lost 2, with 23 bases in between. The CDR3 region is CATQQNGGVGQETQYF. The CDR3, as DNA: TGTGCCACTCAGCAGAACGGGGGAGTTGGGCAAGAGACCCAGTACTTC.

In DNA, the CDR3 is TGTGCCAGCAGCGACCTTGACAGGGCCTTCTCCTACGAGCAGTACTTC. The encoded protein is CASSDLDRAFSYEQYF. V is TRBV2 and J is TRBJ2-7; 7 bases match TRBD1. This CDR3 region has 16 residues. Germline lookup yields CDR1 SNHLY and CDR2 FYNNEI. V lost 6 bases, J lost 0 bases, and 11 bases stayed unmatched.

The J gene is TRBJ1-5, the V gene TRBV7-2, with D possibly being TRBD1 (5 bases). Trimming left V 1 base short and J 0 bases short, with 7 bases between. Germline V gene data show CDR1 as SGHTA and CDR2 as FQGNSA. The CDR3 runs to 15 residues. The CDR3 loop is CASSLGGPSNQPQHF. DNA of the CDR3: TGTGCCAGCAGCTTAGGGGGCCCTAGCAATCAGCCCCAGCATTTT.